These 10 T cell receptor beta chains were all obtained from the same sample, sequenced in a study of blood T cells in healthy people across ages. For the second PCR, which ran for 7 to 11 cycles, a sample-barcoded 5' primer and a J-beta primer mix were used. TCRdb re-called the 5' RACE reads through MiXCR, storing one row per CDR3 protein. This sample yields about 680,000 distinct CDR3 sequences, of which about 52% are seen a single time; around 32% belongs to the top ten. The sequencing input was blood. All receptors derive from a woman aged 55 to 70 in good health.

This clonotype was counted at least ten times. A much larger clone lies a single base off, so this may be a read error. The CDR3 protein is CSAREGQPGSGANVLTF. The CDR3 bases are TGCAGTGCTAGAGAAGGACAGCCCGGCTCTGGGGCCAACGTCCTGACTTTC. The gene calls are TRBV20-1 and TRBJ2-6; tentatively, D is TRBD1 (6 bases). From germline, CDR1 is DFQATT and CDR2 SNEGSKA (reference sequence). Trimming took 0 bases from V and 0 from J, leaving 12 bases between them. This CDR3 contains 17 residues.

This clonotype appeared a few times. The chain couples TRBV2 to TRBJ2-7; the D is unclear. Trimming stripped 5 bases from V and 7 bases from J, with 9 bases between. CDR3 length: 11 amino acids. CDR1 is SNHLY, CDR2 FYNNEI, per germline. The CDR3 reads CASSPWEEQYF. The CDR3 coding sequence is TGTGCCAGCAGTCCCTGGGAAGAGCAGTACTTC.

This chain's CDR3 is CASSQGAVTYEQYF. CDR3 in DNA: TGTGCCAGCAGCCAGGGCGCCGTGACCTACGAGCAGTACTTC. The chain couples TRBV3-1 to TRBJ2-7; D not resolved. The germline gives CDR1 LGHDT, CDR2 YNNKEL (reference sequence). The CDR3 sequence is 14 residues long. Trimming removed 3 bases at V and 2 bases at J, with 11 bases between.

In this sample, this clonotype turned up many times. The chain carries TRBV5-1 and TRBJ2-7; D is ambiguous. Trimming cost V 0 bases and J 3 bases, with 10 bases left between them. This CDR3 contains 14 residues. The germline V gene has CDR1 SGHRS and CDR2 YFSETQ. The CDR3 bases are TGCGCCAGCAGCTTGGCTGGCGTGCTCTACGAGCAGTACTTC. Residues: CASSLAGVLYEQYF.

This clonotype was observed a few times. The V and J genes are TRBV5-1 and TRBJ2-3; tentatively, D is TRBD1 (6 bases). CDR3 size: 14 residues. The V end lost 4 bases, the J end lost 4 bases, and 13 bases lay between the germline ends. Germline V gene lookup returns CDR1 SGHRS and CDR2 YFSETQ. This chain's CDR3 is CASSQGFGADTQYF. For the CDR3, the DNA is TGCGCCAGCAGCCAGGGGTTCGGGGCAGATACGCAGTATTTT. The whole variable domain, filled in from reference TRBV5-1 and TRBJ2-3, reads KAGVTQTPRYLIKTRGQQVTLSCSPISGHRSVSWYQQTPGQGLQFLFEYFSETQRNKGNFPGRFSGRQFSNSRSEMNVSTLELGDSALYLCASSQGFGADTQYFGPGTRLTVL.

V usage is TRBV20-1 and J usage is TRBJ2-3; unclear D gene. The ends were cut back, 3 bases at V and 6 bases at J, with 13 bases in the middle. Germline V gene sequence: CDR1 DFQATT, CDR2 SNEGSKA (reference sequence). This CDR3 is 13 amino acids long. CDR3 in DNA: TGCAGTGCTAGTAGGCAGGACGGGGATACGCAGTATTTT. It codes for CSASRQDGDTQYF.

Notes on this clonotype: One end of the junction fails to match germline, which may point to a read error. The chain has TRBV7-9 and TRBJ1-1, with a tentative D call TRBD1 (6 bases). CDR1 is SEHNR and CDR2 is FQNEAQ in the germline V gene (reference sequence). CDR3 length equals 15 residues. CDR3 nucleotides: TGTGCCAGCAGCATAGCGAAAGGGGGGAGAACTGAAGCTTTCTTT. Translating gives CASSIAKGGRTEAFF.

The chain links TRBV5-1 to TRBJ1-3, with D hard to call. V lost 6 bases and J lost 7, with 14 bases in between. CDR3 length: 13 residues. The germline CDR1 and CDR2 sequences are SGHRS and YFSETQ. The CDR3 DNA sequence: TGCGCCAGCAAAGTGGAAGGATCGAACACCATATATTTT. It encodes CASKVEGSNTIYF.

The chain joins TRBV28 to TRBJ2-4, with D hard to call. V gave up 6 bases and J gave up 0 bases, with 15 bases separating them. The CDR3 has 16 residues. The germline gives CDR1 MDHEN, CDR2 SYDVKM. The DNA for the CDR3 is TGTGCCAGCAGCCATACCCAACCGGGAGCCAAAAACATTCAGTACTTC. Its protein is CASSHTQPGAKNIQYF.

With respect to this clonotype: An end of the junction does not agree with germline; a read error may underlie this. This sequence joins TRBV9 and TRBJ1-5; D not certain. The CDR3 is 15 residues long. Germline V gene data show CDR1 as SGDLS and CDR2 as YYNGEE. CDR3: CASSVGVEPHQPQHF. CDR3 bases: TGTGCCAGTAGCGTAGGTGTGGAACCGCATCAGCCCCAGCATTTT.